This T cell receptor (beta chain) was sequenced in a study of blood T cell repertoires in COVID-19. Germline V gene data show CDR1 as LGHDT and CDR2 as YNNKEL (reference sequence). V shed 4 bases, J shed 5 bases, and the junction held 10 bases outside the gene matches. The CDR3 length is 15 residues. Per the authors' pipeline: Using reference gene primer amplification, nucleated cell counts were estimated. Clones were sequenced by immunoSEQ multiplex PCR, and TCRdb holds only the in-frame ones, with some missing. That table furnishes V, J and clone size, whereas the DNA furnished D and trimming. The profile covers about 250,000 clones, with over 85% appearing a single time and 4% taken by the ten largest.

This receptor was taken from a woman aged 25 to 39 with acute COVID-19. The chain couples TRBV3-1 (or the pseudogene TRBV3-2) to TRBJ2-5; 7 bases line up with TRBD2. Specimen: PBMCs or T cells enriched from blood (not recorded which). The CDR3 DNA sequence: TGTGCCAGCAGCCCATACCTAGCGGAAGGGGAGACCCAGTACTTC. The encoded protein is CASSPYLAEGETQYF.